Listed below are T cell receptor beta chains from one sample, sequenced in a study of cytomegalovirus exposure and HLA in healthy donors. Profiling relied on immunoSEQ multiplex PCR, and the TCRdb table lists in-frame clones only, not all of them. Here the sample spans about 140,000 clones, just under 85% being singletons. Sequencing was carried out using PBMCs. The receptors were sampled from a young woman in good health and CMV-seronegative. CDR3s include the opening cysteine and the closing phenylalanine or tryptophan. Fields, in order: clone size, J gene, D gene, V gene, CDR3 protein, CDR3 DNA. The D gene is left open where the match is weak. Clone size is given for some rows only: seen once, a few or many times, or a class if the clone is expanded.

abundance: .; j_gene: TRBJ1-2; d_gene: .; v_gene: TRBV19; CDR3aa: CASSARDWGYTF; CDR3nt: TGTGCCAGTAGTGCTAGGGACTGGGGCTACACCTTC
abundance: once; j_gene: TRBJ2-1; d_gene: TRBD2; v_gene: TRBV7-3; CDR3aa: CASSSTAGGWNEQFF; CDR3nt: TGTGCCAGCAGCTCCACCGCCGGGGGGTGGAATGAGCAGTTCTTC
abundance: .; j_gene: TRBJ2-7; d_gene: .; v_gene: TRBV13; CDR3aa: CASSLYVTSYEQYF; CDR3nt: TGTGCCAGCAGCTTATATGTGACTAGCTACGAGCAGTACTTC
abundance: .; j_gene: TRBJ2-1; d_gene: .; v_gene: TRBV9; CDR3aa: CASSVGTPVTYNEQFF; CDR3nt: TGTGCCAGCAGCGTGGGGACACCCGTCACCTACAATGAGCAGTTCTTC
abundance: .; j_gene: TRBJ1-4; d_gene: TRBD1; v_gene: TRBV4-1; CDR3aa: CASSQPRDRNEKLFF; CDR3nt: TGCGCCAGCAGCCAGCCCCGGGACAGAAATGAAAAACTGTTTTTT
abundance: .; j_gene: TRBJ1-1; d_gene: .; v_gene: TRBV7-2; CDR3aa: CASSPSRGGNTEAFF; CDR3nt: TGTGCCAGCAGCCCTTCTAGGGGCGGGAACACTGAAGCTTTCTTT
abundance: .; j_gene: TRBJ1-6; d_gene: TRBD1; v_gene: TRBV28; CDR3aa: CASSSGTGRANSPLHF; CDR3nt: TGTGCCAGCAGTTCGGGGACAGGGCGGGCTAATTCACCCCTCCACTTT
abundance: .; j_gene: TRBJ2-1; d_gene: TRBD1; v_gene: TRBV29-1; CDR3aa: CSVAVDRGSYNEQFF; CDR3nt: TGCAGCGTTGCCGTGGACAGGGGATCCTACAATGAGCAGTTCTTC
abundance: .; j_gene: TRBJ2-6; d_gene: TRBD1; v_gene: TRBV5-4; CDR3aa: CASSLDRGLGANVLTF; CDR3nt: TGTGCCAGCAGCTTGGACAGGGGGCTTGGGGCCAACGTCCTGACTTTC
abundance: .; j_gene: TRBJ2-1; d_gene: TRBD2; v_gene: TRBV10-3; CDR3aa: CAISESAGVDNEQFF; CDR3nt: TGTGCCATCAGTGAGTCTGCGGGGGTAGACAATGAGCAGTTCTTC
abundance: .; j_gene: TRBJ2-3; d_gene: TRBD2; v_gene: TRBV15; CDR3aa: CATSRGLAATDTQYF; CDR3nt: TGTGCCACCAGCAGAGGACTAGCCGCAACAGATACGCAGTATTTT
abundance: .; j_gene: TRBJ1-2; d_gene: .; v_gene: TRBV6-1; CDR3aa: CASTLDRRNYGYTF; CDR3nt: TGTGCCAGCACCCTAGATAGGAGAAATTATGGCTACACCTTC
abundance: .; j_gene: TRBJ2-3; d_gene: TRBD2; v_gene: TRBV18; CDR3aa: CASSLYGGEDTQYF; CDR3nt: TGTGCCAGCTCACTGTATGGGGGGGAAGATACGCAGTATTTT
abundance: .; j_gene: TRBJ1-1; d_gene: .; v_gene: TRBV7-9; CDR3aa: CASSSNTWGGPFEAFF; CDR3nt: TGTGCCAGCAGCTCCAATACCTGGGGGGGGCCCTTTGAAGCTTTCTTT
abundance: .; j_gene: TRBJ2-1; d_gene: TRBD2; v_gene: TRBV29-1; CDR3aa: CSGTPGTSSNEQFF; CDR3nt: TGCAGCGGAACTCCCGGGACTAGCTCGAATGAGCAGTTCTTC
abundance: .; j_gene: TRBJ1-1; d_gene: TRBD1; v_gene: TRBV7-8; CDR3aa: CASSLAGTGGGYTEAFF; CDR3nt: TGTGCCAGCAGCTTAGCCGGGACAGGGGGAGGATACACTGAAGCTTTCTTT
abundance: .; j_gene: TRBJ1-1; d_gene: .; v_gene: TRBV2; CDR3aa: CASSDRGNTEAFF; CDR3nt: TGTGCCAGCAGTGACAGGGGGAACACTGAAGCTTTCTTT
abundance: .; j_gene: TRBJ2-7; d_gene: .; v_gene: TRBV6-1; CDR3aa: CASSLVGYEQYF; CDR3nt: TGTGCCAGCAGTCTAGTGGGCTACGAGCAGTACTTC
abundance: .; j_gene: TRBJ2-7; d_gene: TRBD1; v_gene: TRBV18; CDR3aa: CASSLVRDRGQYGEQYF; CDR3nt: TGTGCCAGCTCCCTCGTCCGGGACAGGGGGCAGTACGGCGAGCAGTACTTC
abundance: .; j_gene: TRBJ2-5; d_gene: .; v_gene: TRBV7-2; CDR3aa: CASSLELALRAETQYF; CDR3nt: TGTGCCAGCAGCTTAGAGTTAGCTCTCAGGGCAGAGACCCAGTACTTC
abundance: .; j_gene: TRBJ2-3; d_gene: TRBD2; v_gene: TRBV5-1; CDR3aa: CASSSGLAGARLDTQYF; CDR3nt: TGCGCCAGCAGCTCAGGACTAGCGGGGGCGAGGTTAGATACGCAGTATTTT
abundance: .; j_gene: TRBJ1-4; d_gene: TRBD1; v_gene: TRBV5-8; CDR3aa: CASSLRTGGGEKLFF; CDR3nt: TGTGCCAGCAGCCTAAGGACAGGGGGAGGTGAAAAACTGTTTTTT
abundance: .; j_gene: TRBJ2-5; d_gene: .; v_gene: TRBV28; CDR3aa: CASSGGGKETQYF; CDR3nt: TGTGCCAGCTCCGGGGGTGGGAAAGAGACCCAGTACTTC
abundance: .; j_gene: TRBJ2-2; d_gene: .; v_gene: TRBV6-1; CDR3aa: CASSERGRLTGELFF; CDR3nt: TGTGCCAGCAGTGAAAGGGGCAGATTGACCGGGGAGCTGTTTTTT
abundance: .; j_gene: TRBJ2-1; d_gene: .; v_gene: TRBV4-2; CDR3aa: CASSPLSAGGSYNEQFF; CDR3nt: TGTGCCAGCAGCCCCCTATCCGCCGGGGGCTCCTACAATGAGCAGTTCTTC
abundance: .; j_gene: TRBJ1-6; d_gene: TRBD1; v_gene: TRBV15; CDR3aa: CATSSGQGAIAYNSPLHF; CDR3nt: TGTGCCACCAGCAGTGGACAGGGGGCGATTGCCTATAATTCACCCCTCCACTTT